This T cell receptor beta chain is from a study of shared clonotypes between healthy human individuals. About the study: Each donor's CD4 naive and CD4 memory cells filled three plates apiece, CD8 naive two, and CD8 memory one. Study outcomes and limitations: For naive CD4 cells, roughly 4.6% of clonotypes were shared across a handful of donors.

Every subset's genomic DNA went evenly onto several immunoSEQ plates. Profiled with immunoSEQ multiplex PCR; TCRdb holds only in-frame clones, not every one. Altogether millions of clones are present, 90% to 95% being singletons, with the ten largest covering 0.13%. This clone was observed once. Antigen specificity is unknown. CDR3 length: 16 residues. V was pared by 0 bases and J by 5 bases, with 4 bases of the junction left unmatched. Looked up from germline, CDR1 is SGHNT and CDR2 is YYREEE (reference sequence). This TCR came from a man between 18 and 29 years old in good health. This chain connects TRBV5-4 to TRBJ2-3; 12 bases agree with TRBD1. The sample was naive CD4+ T cells sorted from blood. The subset is: CD45RA+ positively selected. CDR3: CASSLVGTGGKDTQYF. The CDR3 coding sequence is TGTGCCAGCAGCTTGGTTGGGACAGGGGGCAAAGATACGCAGTATTTT.